The table lists the clone carrying this T cell receptor (beta chain) with a few counts. Antigen specificity is unknown. The data were taken from a study of T cell repertoires in cytomegalovirus infection. Study-wide context: It was the public TCR beta signatures that indicated both CMV infection and matching HLA type.

MiXCR, applied by TCRdb to the reads, yields one record per CDR3 protein. The data hold under 150,000 distinct CDR3 sequences, with roughly 30% observed a single time. The sequencing used CD8+ T cells from cultured PBMCs, collected from culture after CMV antigen stimulation. The sequence came from a human donor in good health (CMV status not recorded). Some clones in this sample may be carry-over from other donors' samples.

CDR3 sequence reads: CASSFEGEQYF. The CDR3 bases are TGTGCCAGCAGCTTCGAGGGCGAGCAGTACTTC. This sequence joins TRBV7-8 and TRBJ2-7; a weak D match, TRBD2 (5 bases). Trimming cost V 3 bases and J 6 bases, with 6 bases left between them. This CDR3 has 11 amino acids. Germline CDR1 reads SGHVS; CDR2 reads FQNEAQ.